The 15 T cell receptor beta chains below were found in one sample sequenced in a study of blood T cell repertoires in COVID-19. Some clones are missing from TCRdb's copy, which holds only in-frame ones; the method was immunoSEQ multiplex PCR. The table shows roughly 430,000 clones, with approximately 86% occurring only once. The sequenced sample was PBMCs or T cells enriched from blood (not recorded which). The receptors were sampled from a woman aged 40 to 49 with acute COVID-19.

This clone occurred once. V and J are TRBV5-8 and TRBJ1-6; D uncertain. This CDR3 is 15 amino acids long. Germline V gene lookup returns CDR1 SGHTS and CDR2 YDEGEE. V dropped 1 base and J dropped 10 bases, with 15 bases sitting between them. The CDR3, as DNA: TGTGCCAGCAGCTTGTCGGCGGGTTGGAGGTCACCCCTCCACTTT. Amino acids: CASSLSAGWRSPLHF.

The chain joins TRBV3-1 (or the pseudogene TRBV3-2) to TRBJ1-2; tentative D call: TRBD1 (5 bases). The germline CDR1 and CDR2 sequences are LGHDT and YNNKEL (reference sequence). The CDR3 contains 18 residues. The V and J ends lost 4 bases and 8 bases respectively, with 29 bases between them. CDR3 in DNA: TGTGCCAGCAGCCTACTCGAGGGGAGGTCAATCCCCGTCAAGGGCTACACCTTC. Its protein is CASSLLEGRSIPVKGYTF.

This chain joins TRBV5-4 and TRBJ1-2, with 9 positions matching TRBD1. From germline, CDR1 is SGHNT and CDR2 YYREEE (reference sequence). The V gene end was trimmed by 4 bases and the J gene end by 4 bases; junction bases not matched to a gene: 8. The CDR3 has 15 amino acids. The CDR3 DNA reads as TGTGCCAGCAGCAGTCCTCCGGGACAGGGCTATGGCTACACCTTC. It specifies CASSSPPGQGYGYTF.

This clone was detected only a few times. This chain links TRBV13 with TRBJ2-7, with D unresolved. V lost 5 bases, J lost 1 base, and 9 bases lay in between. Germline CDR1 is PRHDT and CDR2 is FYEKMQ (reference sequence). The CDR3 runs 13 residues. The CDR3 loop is CASSHDSSYEQYF. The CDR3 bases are TGTGCCAGCAGCCACGATAGTTCCTACGAGCAGTACTTC.

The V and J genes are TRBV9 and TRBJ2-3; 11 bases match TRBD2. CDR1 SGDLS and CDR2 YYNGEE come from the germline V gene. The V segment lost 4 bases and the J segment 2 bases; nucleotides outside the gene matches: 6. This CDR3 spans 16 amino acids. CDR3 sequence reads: CASSPTSGVTTDTQYF. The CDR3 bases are TGTGCCAGCAGCCCGACTAGCGGGGTGACCACAGATACGCAGTATTTT.

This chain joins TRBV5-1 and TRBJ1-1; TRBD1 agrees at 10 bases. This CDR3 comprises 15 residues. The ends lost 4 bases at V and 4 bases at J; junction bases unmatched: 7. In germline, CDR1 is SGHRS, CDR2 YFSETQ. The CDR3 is CASSPGQGMFTEAFF. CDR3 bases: TGCGCCAGCAGCCCGGGACAGGGGATGTTCACTGAAGCTTTCTTT.

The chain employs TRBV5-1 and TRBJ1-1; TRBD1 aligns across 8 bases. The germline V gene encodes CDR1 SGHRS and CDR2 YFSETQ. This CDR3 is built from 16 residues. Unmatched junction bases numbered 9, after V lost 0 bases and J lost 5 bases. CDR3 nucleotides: TGCGCCAGCAGCTTGGATCAAACAGGGGGGAGGACTGAAGCTTTCTTT. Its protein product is CASSLDQTGGRTEAFF.

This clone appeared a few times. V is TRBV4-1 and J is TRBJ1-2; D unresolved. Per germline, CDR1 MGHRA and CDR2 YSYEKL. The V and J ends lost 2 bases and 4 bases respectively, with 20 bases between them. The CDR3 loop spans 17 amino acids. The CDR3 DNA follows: TGCGCCAGCAGCCAAACAACACTCCCCGGAGGATCCTATGGCTACACCTTC. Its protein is CASSQTTLPGGSYGYTF.

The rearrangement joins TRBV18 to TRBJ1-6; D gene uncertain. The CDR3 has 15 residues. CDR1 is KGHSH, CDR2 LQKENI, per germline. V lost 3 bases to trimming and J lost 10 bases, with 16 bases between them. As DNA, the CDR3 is TGTGCCAGCTCACCCTACAGCCTGAATCGCTCACCCCTCCACTTT. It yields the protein CASSPYSLNRSPLHF.

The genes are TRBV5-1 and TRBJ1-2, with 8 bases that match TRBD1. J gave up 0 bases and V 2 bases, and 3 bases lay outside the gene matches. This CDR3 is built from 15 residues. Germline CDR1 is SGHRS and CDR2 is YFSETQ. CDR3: CASSFLTGANYGYTF. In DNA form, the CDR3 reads TGCGCCAGCAGCTTCCTGACAGGGGCTAACTATGGCTACACCTTC.

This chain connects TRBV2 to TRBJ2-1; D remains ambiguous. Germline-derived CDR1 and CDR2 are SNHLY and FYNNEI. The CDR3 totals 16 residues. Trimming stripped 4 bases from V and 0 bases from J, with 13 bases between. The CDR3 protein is CASSGVRRGSYNEQFF. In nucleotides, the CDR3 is TGTGCCAGCAGTGGGGTTAGGCGCGGCTCCTACAATGAGCAGTTCTTC.

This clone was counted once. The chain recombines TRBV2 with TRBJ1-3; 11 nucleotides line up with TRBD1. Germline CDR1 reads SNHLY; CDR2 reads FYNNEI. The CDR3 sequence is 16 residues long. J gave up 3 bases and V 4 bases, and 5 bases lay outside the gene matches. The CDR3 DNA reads TGTGCCAGCAGTGGGGACAGGGGGGTCGGTGGAAACACCATATATTTT. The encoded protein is CASSGDRGVGGNTIYF.

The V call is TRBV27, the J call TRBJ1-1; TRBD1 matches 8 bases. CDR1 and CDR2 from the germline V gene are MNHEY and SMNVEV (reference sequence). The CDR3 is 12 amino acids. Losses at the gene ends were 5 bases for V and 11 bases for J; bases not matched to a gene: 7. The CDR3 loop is CASSAATGVAFF. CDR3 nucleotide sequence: TGTGCCAGCAGTGCAGCGACAGGGGTGGCTTTCTTT.

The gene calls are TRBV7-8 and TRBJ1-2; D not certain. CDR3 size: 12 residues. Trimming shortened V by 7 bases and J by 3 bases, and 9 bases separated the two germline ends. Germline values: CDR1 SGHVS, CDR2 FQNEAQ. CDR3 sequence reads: CASNLRDYGYTF. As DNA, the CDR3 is TGTGCCAGCAACTTGAGGGACTATGGCTACACCTTC.

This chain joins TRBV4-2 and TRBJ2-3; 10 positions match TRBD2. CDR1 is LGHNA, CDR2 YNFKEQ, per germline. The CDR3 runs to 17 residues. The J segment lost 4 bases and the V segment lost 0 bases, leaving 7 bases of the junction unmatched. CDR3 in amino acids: CASSQDPSGGGPDTQYF. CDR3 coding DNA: TGTGCCAGCAGCCAAGATCCCAGCGGGGGGGGGCCAGATACGCAGTATTTT.